This TCR beta chain was sequenced during a study of T-cell memory formation after mild COVID-19. About the study: The TCR clusters were mostly specific to one donor.

Study-wide points: Day 15 to 85 contracting clones showed balanced CD4/CD8; later expanders leaned CD4+. The study found contracting CD4+ clones mainly in CM and EM and contracting CD8+ clones in EMRA.

J lost 2 bases, V lost 6 bases, and 6 bases had no gene match. CDR1 is SEHNR and CDR2 is FQNEAQ in the germline V gene (reference sequence). CDR3 length equals 14 residues. cDNA libraries for TCR alpha and TCR beta, carrying sample barcodes and UMIs, came from 5'RACE with constant-segment primers. Each CDR3 protein gets one entry after TCRdb re-called the 5' RACE reads with MiXCR. Here the sample spans a few hundred thousand distinct CDR3 sequences, 16% being singletons. This clonotype has at least ten counts. Its matching antigen is unknown. V gene TRBV7-9 combines with J gene TRBJ1-1, with TRBD1 matching over 7 bases. The source material was PBMCs or a T cell subset sorted from them (not recorded which). This receptor was identified in a man aged 18-30 years who had mild COVID-19 (a few samples of this study predate the infection). Cell type and time point are not known. In DNA, the CDR3 is TGTGCCAGCAGTGTGGGACAGCCAAACACTGAAGCTTTCTTT. Translated, it gives CASSVGQPNTEAFF.